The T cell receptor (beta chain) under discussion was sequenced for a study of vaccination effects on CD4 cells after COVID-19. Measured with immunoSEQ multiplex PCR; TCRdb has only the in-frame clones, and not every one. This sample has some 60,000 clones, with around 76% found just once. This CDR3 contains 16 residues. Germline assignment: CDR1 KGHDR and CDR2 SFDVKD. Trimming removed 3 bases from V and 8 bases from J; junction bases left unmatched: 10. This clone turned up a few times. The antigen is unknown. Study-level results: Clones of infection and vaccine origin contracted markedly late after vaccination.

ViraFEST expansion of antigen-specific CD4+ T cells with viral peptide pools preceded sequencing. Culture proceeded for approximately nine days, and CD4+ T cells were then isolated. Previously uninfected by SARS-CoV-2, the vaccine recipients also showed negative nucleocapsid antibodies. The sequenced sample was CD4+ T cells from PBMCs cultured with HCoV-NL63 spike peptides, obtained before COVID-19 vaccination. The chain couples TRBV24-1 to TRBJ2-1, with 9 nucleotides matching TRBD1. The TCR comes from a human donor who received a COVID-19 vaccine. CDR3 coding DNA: TGTGCCACCAGTGATAATTTGGCACAGGGGGCCCATGAGCAGTTCTTC. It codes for CATSDNLAQGAHEQFF.